This T cell receptor (beta chain) was obtained from a study of neurological immune-mediated disorders. The cDNA was produced through 5'RACE with 10-nucleotide random UMIs. TCRdb re-called the 5' RACE reads through MiXCR, storing one row per CDR3 protein. The sample contains under 45,000 distinct CDR3 sequences, more than 9.5% of which appear only once. V was pared by 4 bases and J by 2 bases, with 20 bases between. This CDR3 is 17 amino acids long. Germline values: CDR1 LGHDT, CDR2 YNNKEL (reference sequence). V is TRBV3-1 and J is TRBJ1-1; D possibly corresponds to TRBD1 (5 bases). The sample was PBMCs. This TCR derives from a female donor in good health. The chain's CDR3 is CASSRRTGRGANTEAFF. The CDR3, as DNA: TGTGCCAGCAGCCGGCGGACGGGGAGAGGGGCAAACACTGAAGCTTTCTTT.